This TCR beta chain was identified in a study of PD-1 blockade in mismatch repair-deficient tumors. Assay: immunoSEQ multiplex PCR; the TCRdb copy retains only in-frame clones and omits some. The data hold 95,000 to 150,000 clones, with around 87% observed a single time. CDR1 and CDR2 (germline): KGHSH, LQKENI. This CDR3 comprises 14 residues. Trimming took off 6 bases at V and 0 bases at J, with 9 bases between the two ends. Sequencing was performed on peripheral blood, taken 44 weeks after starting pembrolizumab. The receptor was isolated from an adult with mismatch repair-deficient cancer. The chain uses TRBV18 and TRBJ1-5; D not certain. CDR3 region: CASSLGHSNQPQHF. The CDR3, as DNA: TGTGCCAGCTCCCTGGGCCATAGCAATCAGCCCCAGCATTTT.